The following is a T cell receptor (beta chain) sequence with its context. Its antigen target is currently unknown. No per-base quality is available; no much larger clone lies one base away. Library method: RT-PCR. The data were produced on an Illumina HiSeq 2500. TCRdb reprocessed the public reads (quality trimming at Q25 with fastp, clone calling with MiXCR) and kept in-frame beta chains. A single entry per CDR3 protein holds the most common genes and DNA from its merged rows. The sample contains around 540,000 distinct CDR3 sequences, approximately 12% of them found a single time. The ten top clones hold about a tenth of the sample. The data originate from a study of response to subunit inactivated influenza vaccine (dated by TCRdb to between 2018 and 2020). Concerning the study at large: The study used deep quantitative T cell receptor repertoire profiling to track responses to a trivalent subunit inactivated influenza vaccine.

Broad study findings and their caveats: The authors proposed that each seasonal influenza vaccination may bring in only a limited number of new T cells.

This sequence originates from a man in his fifties who received an inactivated influenza vaccine. Donor details come from another sample of the same person, matched by shared clones. The starting material was PBMCs from blood, obtained on the day of vaccination.

The DNA sequence follows: TGTGCCAGCAGTTCTTATAGCGGGAGGATCTCCTACAATGAGCAGTTCTTC. The resulting protein is CASSSYSGRISYNEQFF. Recombination joined TRBV6-2 or TRBV6-3 with TRBJ2-1; TRBD2 lines up with 10 middle nucleotides. In the germline V gene, CDR1 corresponds to MNHEY and CDR2 to SVGEGT. The CDR3 measures 17 amino acids from cysteine to phenylalanine. The DNA shown is the 51-base CDR3, in frame from base 1. V lost 4 bases and J lost 0 bases, and the count of bases not matched to a germline gene is 6.